This TCR beta chain derives from a study of T cell responses to AZD1222 COVID-19 vaccine. Clones were sequenced by immunoSEQ multiplex PCR, and TCRdb holds only the in-frame ones, with some missing. The sample shows 200,000 to 250,000 clones, about 94% of them seen only once. A note on this clone: Its antigen is undetermined.

V lost 1 base and J 4 bases, leaving 9 bases between the germline ends. CDR1 and CDR2 (germline): LGHNA, YNFKEQ. The CDR3 runs 14 residues. Study-level points and caveats: Rises in breadth and depth of Spike-specific TCRs came after two AZD1222 doses. A reported finding is that nearly half of spike-specific TCRs target unmutated variant regions. White British people made up most donors, females outnumbered males, and clonal diversity was possibly underestimated.

The clonotype comes from an adult who received the MenACWY meningococcal vaccine as a control. The starting material was peripheral blood, obtained 28 days after the second dose of the MenACWY control vaccine. The V gene is TRBV4-2, the J gene TRBJ2-3; weak D call: TRBD2 (5 bases). For the CDR3, the DNA is TGTGCCAGCAGCCAAGCTGGGAGTTCAGATACGCAGTATTTT. It yields the protein CASSQAGSSDTQYF.